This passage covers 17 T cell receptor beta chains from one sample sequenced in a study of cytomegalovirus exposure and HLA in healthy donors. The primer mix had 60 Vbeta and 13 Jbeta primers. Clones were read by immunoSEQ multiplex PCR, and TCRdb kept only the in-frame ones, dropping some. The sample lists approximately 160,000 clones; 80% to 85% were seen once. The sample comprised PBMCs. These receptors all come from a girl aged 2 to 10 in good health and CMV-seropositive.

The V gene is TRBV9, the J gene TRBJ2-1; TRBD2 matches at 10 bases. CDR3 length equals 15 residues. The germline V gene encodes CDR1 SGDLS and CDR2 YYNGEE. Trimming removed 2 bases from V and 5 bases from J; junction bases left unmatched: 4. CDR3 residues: CASSVSGGVNNEQFF. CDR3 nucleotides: TGTGCCAGCAGCGTCAGCGGGGGGGTGAACAATGAGCAGTTCTTC. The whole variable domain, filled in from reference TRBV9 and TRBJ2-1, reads DSGVTQTPKHLITATGQRVTLRCSPRSGDLSVYWYQQSLDQGLQFLIQYYNGEERAKGNILERFSAQQFPDLHSELNLSSLELGDSALYFCASSVSGGVNNEQFFGPGTRLTVL.

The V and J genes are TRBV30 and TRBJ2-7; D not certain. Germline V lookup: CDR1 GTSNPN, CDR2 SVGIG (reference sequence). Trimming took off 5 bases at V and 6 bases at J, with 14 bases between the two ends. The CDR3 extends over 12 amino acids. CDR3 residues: CAWGPGGFEQYF. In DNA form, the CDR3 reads TGTGCCTGGGGGCCCGGTGGGTTCGAGCAGTACTTC.

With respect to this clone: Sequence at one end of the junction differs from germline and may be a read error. This chain's CDR3 is CASSQESGGRRGAFF. CDR3 nucleotide sequence: TGTGCCAGCAGTCAAGAATCAGGGGGCCGGAGAGGTGCTTTCTTT. The chain has TRBV4-2 and TRBJ1-1, with TRBD1 matching 8 bases. Germline-derived CDR1 and CDR2 are LGHNA and YNFKEQ. This CDR3 has 15 residues.

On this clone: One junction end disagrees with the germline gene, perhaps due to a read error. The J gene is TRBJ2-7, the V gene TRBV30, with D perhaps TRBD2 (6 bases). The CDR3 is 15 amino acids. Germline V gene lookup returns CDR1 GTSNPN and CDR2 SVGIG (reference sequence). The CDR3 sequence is CVWSVWPAGPYEQYF. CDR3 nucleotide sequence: TGTGTCTGGAGTGTATGGCCCGCGGGGCCCTACGAGCAGTACTTC. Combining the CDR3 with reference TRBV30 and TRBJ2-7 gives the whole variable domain SQTIHQWPATLVQPVGSPLSLECTVEGTSNPNLYWYRQAAGRGLQLLFYSVGIGQISSEVPQNLSASRPQDRQFILSSKKLLLSDSGFYLCVWSVWPAGPYEQYFGPGTRLTVT.

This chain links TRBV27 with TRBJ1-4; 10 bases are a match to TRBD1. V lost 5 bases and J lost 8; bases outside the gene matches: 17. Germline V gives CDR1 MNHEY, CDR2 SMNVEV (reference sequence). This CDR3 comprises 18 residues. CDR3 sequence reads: CASSHYFLTRGQGEKLFF. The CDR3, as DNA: TGTGCCAGCAGTCACTACTTCCTCACAAGGGGACAGGGGGAAAAACTGTTTTTT.

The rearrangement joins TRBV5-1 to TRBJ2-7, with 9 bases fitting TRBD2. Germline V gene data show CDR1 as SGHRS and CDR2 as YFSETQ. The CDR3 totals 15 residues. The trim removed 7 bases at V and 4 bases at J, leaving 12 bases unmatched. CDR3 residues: CASRREGLAFYEQYF. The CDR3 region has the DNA TGCGCCAGCCGTCGAGAGGGACTAGCTTTTTACGAGCAGTACTTC.

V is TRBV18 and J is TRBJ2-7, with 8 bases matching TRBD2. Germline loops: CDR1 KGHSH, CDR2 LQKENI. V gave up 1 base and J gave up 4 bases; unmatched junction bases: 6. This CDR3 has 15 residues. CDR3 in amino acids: CASSPQTGGDYEQYF. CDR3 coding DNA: TGTGCCAGCTCACCACAAACGGGGGGGGATTACGAGCAGTACTTC.

In DNA form, the CDR3 reads TGTGCCAGTAGGGGCCTAGAGGGGGCCCAGAACACTGAAGCTTTCTTT. It yields the protein CASRGLEGAQNTEAFF. The gene calls are TRBV19 and TRBJ1-1; 7 bases agree with TRBD1. Germline assignment: CDR1 LNHDA and CDR2 SQIVND (reference sequence). The CDR3 is made up of 16 amino acids. Germline trimming cut 6 bases from V and 1 base from J; bases unmatched to any gene: 11.

The CDR3 DNA follows: TGTGCCAGCAGCTTAGCCCCGACCGTGGCATGGAGGGCCCAGTACTTC. It translates to CASSLAPTVAWRAQYF. This sequence joins TRBV7-9 and TRBJ2-5; D may be TRBD2 (6 bases). Germline CDR1 and CDR2: SEHNR and FQNEAQ (reference sequence). V lost 0 bases and J 9 bases, leaving 20 bases between the germline ends. The CDR3 length is 16 residues.

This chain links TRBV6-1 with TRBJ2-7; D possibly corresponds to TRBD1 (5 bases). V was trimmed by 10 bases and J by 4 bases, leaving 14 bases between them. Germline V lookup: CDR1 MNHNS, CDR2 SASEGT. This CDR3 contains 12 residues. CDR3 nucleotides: TGTGCCACCAAGCCAGGGTGGTACGAGCAGTACTTC. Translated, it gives CATKPGWYEQYF.

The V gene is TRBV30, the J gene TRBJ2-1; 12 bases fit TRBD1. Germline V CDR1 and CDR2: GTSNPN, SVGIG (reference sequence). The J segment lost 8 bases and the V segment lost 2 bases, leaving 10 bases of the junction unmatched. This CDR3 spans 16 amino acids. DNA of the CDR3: TGTGCCTGGAGTACGACGCCGGGACAGGGGGCGGATGAGCAGTTCTTC. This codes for CAWSTTPGQGADEQFF.

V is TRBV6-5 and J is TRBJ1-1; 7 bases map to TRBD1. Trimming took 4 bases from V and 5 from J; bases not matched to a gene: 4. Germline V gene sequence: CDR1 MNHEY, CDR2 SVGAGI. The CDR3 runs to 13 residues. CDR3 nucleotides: TGTGCCAGCAGTTCGAGGGGGCAAACTGAAGCTTTCTTT. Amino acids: CASSSRGQTEAFF.

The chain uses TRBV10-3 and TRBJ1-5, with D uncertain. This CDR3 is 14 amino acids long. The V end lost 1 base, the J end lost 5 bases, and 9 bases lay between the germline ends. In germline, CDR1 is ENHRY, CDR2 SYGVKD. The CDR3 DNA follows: TGTGCCATCAGTGAGTTCGCGCAGGATCAGCCCCAGCATTTT. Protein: CAISEFAQDQPQHF.

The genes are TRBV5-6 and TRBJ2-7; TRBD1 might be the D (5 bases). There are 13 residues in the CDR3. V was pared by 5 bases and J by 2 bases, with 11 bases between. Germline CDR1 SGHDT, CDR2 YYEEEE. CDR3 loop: CASRQDRTYEQYF. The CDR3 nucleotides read TGTGCCAGCAGACAAGACAGAACCTACGAGCAGTACTTC.

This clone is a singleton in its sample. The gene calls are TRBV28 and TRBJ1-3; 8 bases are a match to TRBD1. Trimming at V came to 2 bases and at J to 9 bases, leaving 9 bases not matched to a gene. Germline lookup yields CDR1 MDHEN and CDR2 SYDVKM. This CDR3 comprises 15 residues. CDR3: CASSLSRQGRTTIYF. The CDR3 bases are TGTGCCAGCAGTTTAAGTCGACAGGGGAGGACCACCATATATTTT.

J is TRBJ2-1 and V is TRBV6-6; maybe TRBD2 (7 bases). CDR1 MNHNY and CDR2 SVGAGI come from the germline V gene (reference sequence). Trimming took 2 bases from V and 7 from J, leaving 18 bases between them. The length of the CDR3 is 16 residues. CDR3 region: CASSYSPRGGRNEQFF. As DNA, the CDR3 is TGTGCCAGCAGTTACAGTCCCAGGGGCGGGAGAAATGAGCAGTTCTTC.

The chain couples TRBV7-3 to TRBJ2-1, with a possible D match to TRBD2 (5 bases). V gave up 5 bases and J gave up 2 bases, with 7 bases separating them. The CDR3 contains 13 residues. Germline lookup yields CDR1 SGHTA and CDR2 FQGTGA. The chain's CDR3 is CASSPGTYNEQFF. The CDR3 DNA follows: TGTGCCAGCAGCCCCGGGACCTACAATGAGCAGTTCTTC.